This T cell receptor (beta chain) was found in a study of CD8 T cells in ankylosing spondylitis. Notes on the study in general: In peripheral blood, disease-linked CD8+ clones occurred at relatively low frequencies. Enrichment of disease-linked clones was reportedly significant in matched ankylosing spondylitis synovial fluid.

Concerning this clonotype: Its antigen is still unknown. This could be a read error, since a much larger clone is one nucleotide away.

A single record per CDR3 protein comes from TCRdb applying MiXCR to the 5' RACE reads. Of more than 250,000 distinct CDR3 sequences listed, around a tenth are singletons. This CDR3 comprises 17 residues. Germline V lookup: CDR1 DFQATT, CDR2 SNEGSKA (reference sequence). This TCR derives from a female donor with ankylosing spondylitis or in good health (not recorded which). The gene calls are TRBV20-1 and TRBJ2-5, with TRBD2 as a possible D gene (5 bases). Specimen: blood, either unsorted or a sorted T cell fraction (not recorded which). Written as DNA, the CDR3 is TGCTGTGCTAGGGAGAGGGTAGGGCTAGGAGGTGGGGAGACCCAGTACTTC. Residues: CCARERVGLGGGETQYF.